The TCR beta chain under discussion was sequenced for a study of CD8 T cells in ankylosing spondylitis. Study conclusions and caveats: Within matched ankylosing spondylitis synovial fluid, disease-linked clones were reportedly significantly enriched. Made up of 7 to 9 highly homologous variants, a TCR beta motif appeared characteristic of ankylosing spondylitis blood. Earlier reports found some motif variants in synovial fluid and blood in reactive arthritis.

V lost 7 bases to trimming and J lost 2 bases, with 11 bases between them. The CDR3 runs to 13 residues. Per the germline V gene, CDR1 is MNHNS and CDR2 is SASEGT. This clonotype occurred many times. No antigen is known for it. In making TCR beta libraries, quantitative 5'-RACE with molecular barcodes was used. TCRdb re-analysed the 5' RACE reads in MiXCR, keeping a single row per CDR3 protein. The sample holds 250,000 or so distinct CDR3 sequences, 8% to 11% seen once. The specimen sequenced was blood, either unsorted or a sorted T cell fraction (not recorded which). J is TRBJ1-2 and V is TRBV6-1, with D perhaps TRBD1 (5 bases). The origin of this receptor is a male donor with ankylosing spondylitis or in good health (not recorded which). CDR3 residues: CASKRGANYGYTF. Written as DNA, the CDR3 is TGTGCCAGCAAACGCGGGGCGAACTATGGCTACACCTTC.